This entry lists 26 T cell receptor beta chains sequenced from one sample in a study of cytomegalovirus exposure and HLA in healthy donors. The PCR employed 60 Vbeta primers together with 13 Jbeta primers. Method: immunoSEQ multiplex PCR; TCRdb's copy keeps in-frame clones and lacks some. The repertoire holds 150,000 to 190,000 clones, roughly 80% seen once, with 1.3% to 1.5% in the top ten. The sequencing input was PBMCs. These receptors all come from a man between 18 and 29 years old in good health and CMV-seronegative.

Concerning this clone: This sample also contains other DNA sequences that code for the same CDR3. This chain links TRBV9 with TRBJ2-3; 7 nucleotides line up with TRBD2. The CDR3 runs to 15 residues. Germline CDR1 reads SGDLS; CDR2 reads YYNGEE. V was pared by 0 bases and J by 5 bases, with 6 bases of the junction left unmatched. The chain's CDR3 is CASSVGGSAGDTQYF. CDR3 sequence (DNA): TGTGCCAGCAGCGTAGGCGGGAGTGCCGGAGATACGCAGTATTTT. Based on the CDR3 plus reference TRBV9 and TRBJ2-3, the full variable domain is DSGVTQTPKHLITATGQRVTLRCSPRSGDLSVYWYQQSLDQGLQFLIQYYNGEERAKGNILERFSAQQFPDLHSELNLSSLELGDSALYFCASSVGGSAGDTQYFGPGTRLTVL.

CDR3 DNA sequence: TGTGCCAGCCTCCACAGGGGGCAGTTCGAAACCGGGGAGCTGTTTTTT. This translates into CASLHRGQFETGELFF. J is TRBJ2-2 and V is TRBV2, with TRBD1 matching over 9 bases. Germline loops: CDR1 SNHLY, CDR2 FYNNEI. The CDR3 is made up of 16 amino acids. With 8 bases clipped from V and 5 bases from J, the junction kept 12 bases outside the gene matches.

The chain combines TRBV10-1 with TRBJ1-1; D is perhaps TRBD1 (5 bases). This CDR3 comprises 15 residues. The germline gives CDR1 WNHNN, CDR2 SYGVQD (reference sequence). Trimming took 2 bases from V and 4 from J, leaving 14 bases between them. Written as DNA, the CDR3 is TGCGCCAGCAGTGAGAGGGCAGGGCGCGCCACTGAAGCTTTCTTT. It codes for CASSERAGRATEAFF.

The rearrangement links TRBV5-6 to TRBJ2-7; TRBD1 agrees at 7 bases. CDR3 length equals 14 residues. Trimming cost V 5 bases and J 2 bases; bases outside gene matches: 7. Germline V lookup: CDR1 SGHDT, CDR2 YYEEEE. DNA of the CDR3: TGTGCCAGCAGATCCGGGACAGCAGCCTACGAGCAGTACTTC. It codes for CASRSGTAAYEQYF.

The chain carries TRBV10-3 and TRBJ2-5; D is possibly TRBD1 (5 bases). The CDR3 runs to 15 residues. The germline gives CDR1 ENHRY, CDR2 SYGVKD. Trimming left V 7 bases short and J 0 bases short, with 15 bases between. The CDR3 DNA sequence: TGTGCCATCAAGGGGTCGACAGCGTACCAAGAGACCCAGTACTTC. This translates into CAIKGSTAYQETQYF.

The genes are TRBV15 and TRBJ2-1; possibly TRBD2 for D (7 bases). This CDR3 has 15 residues. Germline CDR1 reads LNHNV; CDR2 reads YYDKDF (reference sequence). V dropped 3 bases and J dropped 0 bases, with 9 bases sitting between them. The CDR3 nucleotides are TGTGCCACCAGCAGCCGGGGGGCCTCCTACAATGAGCAGTTCTTC. Encoded protein: CATSSRGASYNEQFF.

This chain links TRBV9 with TRBJ2-1; TRBD2 is a possible D gene (6 bases). Germline assignment: CDR1 SGDLS and CDR2 YYNGEE. V dropped 3 bases and J dropped 5 bases, with 12 bases sitting between them. CDR3 size: 14 residues. The CDR3 protein is CASSARLVHNEQFF. CDR3 sequence (DNA): TGTGCCAGCAGCGCCCGACTAGTGCACAATGAGCAGTTCTTC.

This clone was observed a handful of times. The gene calls are TRBV2 and TRBJ2-7; 13 positions match TRBD2. Germline CDR1 SNHLY, CDR2 FYNNEI. V gave up 4 bases and J gave up 7 bases; unmatched junction bases: 10. The CDR3 is 16 amino acids. Here the CDR3 reads CASSAKPGLAGWEQYF. As DNA, the CDR3 is TGTGCCAGCAGTGCCAAGCCGGGACTAGCGGGATGGGAGCAGTACTTC. Drawing the rest from reference TRBV2 and TRBJ2-7, the complete variable domain is EPEVTQTPSHQVTQMGQEVILRCVPISNHLYFYWYRQILGQKVEFLVSFYNNEISEKSEIFDDQFSVERPDGSNFTLKIRSTKLEDSAMYFCASSAKPGLAGWEQYFGPGTRLTVT.

This clone was seen a single time. The chain is built from TRBV6-5 and TRBJ2-7, with TRBD1 matching 7 bases. The CDR3 consists of 15 residues. Germline loops: CDR1 MNHEY, CDR2 SVGAGI. The J segment lost 1 base and the V segment lost 0 bases, leaving 3 bases of the junction unmatched. In DNA form, the CDR3 reads TGTGCCAGCAGTTACTCGAACAGGGGATCCTACGAGCAGTACTTC. Its translation is CASSYSNRGSYEQYF.

The CDR3 protein is CASRISRQDSYEQYF. The CDR3 DNA sequence: TGTGCCAGCAGGATTTCGAGACAGGACTCCTACGAGCAGTACTTC. This chain connects TRBV27 to TRBJ2-7; possibly TRBD1 for D (6 bases). CDR1 MNHEY and CDR2 SMNVEV come from the germline V gene (reference sequence). V lost 6 bases, J lost 0 bases, and 15 bases lay in between. This CDR3 is 15 amino acids long.

This rearrangement joins TRBV7-9 to TRBJ2-5, with D possibly matching TRBD2 (6 bases). Between the trimmed V and J ends, which lost 5 bases and 3 bases, there was a span of 13 bases. Looked up from germline, CDR1 is SEHNR and CDR2 is FQNEAQ (reference sequence). This CDR3 is built from 14 residues. The CDR3 DNA follows: TGTGCCAGCAGCGCCCGGACGGGAGAAGAGACCCAGTACTTC. Encoded protein: CASSARTGEETQYF.

The chain uses TRBV11-2 and TRBJ2-3, with a possible D match to TRBD1 (6 bases). CDR1 and CDR2 from the germline V gene are SGHAT and FQNNGV. The CDR3 runs to 16 residues. Trimming left V 1 base short and J 2 bases short, with 13 bases between. The CDR3, as DNA: TGTGCCAGCAGCTTAGTAGATCGGACAGTCACAGATACGCAGTATTTT. Translating gives CASSLVDRTVTDTQYF.

The chain couples TRBV6-5 to TRBJ2-5, with TRBD2 as a possible D gene (5 bases). Looked up from germline, CDR1 is MNHEY and CDR2 is SVGAGI. The CDR3 is made up of 16 amino acids. V was shortened by 4 bases and J by 7 bases, with 22 bases between the two germline ends. The CDR3 sequence is CASSSPQKPGGGTQYF. The CDR3, as DNA: TGTGCCAGCAGTTCACCTCAAAAGCCGGGTGGAGGGACCCAGTACTTC.

This rearrangement joins TRBV11-2 to TRBJ2-3; weak D call: TRBD2 (5 bases). Per germline, CDR1 SGHAT and CDR2 FQNNGV. V was clipped by 3 bases and J by 0 bases, with 10 bases between them. CDR3 length: 15 amino acids. The CDR3 region has the DNA TGTGCCAGCAGCTTTACCGACTATAGCACAGATACGCAGTATTTT. Protein sequence: CASSFTDYSTDTQYF. Full variable domain (outside the CDR3, taken from reference TRBV11-2 and TRBJ2-3): EAGVAQSPRYKIIEKRQSVAFWCNPISGHATLYWYQQILGQGPKLLIQFQNNGVVDDSQLPKDRFSAERLKGVDSTLKIQPAKLEDSAVYLCASSFTDYSTDTQYFGPGTRLTVL.

The CDR3 DNA reads TGTGCCAGCAGTTTACCGCAGACTAGCGGGAGGACCGGGGAGCTGTTTTTT. It codes for CASSLPQTSGRTGELFF. The J gene is TRBJ2-2, the V gene TRBV28; 13 nucleotides agree with TRBD2. With 2 bases clipped from V and 5 bases from J, the junction kept 5 bases outside the gene matches. The V gene's germline CDR1 is MDHEN and CDR2 SYDVKM. The CDR3 is made up of 17 amino acids.

The chain links TRBV10-1 to TRBJ2-1, with 10 nucleotides matching TRBD2. The trim removed 3 bases at V and 6 bases at J, leaving 8 bases unmatched. The germline V gene encodes CDR1 WNHNN and CDR2 SYGVQD (reference sequence). The CDR3 is 16 residues long. Written as DNA, the CDR3 is TGCGCCAGCAGTGACTCTAGCGGGAGCTCCACCAATGAGCAGTTCTTC. This translates into CASSDSSGSSTNEQFF.

This chain joins TRBV7-9 and TRBJ2-2, with TRBD2 matching 7 bases. Germline V gives CDR1 SEHNR, CDR2 FQNEAQ (reference sequence). CDR3 length equals 15 residues. V shed 4 bases and J 7 bases; nucleotides not matched to a gene: 9. The CDR3 DNA reads as TGTGCCAGCAGCTCGGCGGGAGCGCTCAGCGGGGAGCTGTTTTTT. Residues: CASSSAGALSGELFF.

The chain employs TRBV18 and TRBJ1-1, with D perhaps matching TRBD1 (6 bases). V lost 2 bases and J lost 6, with 10 bases in between. The CDR3 length is 13 residues. Germline CDR1 is KGHSH and CDR2 is LQKENI. This chain's CDR3 is CASSPGGRAEAFF. CDR3 DNA: TGTGCCAGCTCACCAGGGGGCAGGGCTGAAGCTTTCTTT.

The rearrangement links TRBV28 to TRBJ1-5; D ambiguous. V dropped 3 bases and J dropped 4 bases, with 7 bases sitting between them. Looked up from germline, CDR1 is MDHEN and CDR2 is SYDVKM. The CDR3 has 13 residues. CDR3 coding DNA: TGTGCCAGCAGTTTCGGTGAAAATCAGCCCCAGCATTTT. This codes for CASSFGENQPQHF.

The rearrangement uses TRBV23-1 and TRBJ1-1; D remains unclear. TRBV23-1 qualifies as an ORF whose function is uncertain. V was pared by 7 bases and J by 2 bases, with 17 bases between. The CDR3 contains 15 residues. The CDR3 DNA reads TGCGCCAGCACCCCTTGGAGGGCCACCAACACTGAAGCTTTCTTT. Amino acids: CASTPWRATNTEAFF.

This clone was counted a single time. The V gene is TRBV10-2, the J gene TRBJ2-1; TRBD2 matches at 8 bases. Per germline, CDR1 WSHSY and CDR2 SAAADI. J lost 2 bases, V lost 5 bases, and 8 bases had no gene match. CDR3 length equals 16 residues. CDR3 residues: CASSSSSGFAYNEQFF. The CDR3, as DNA: TGCGCCAGCAGTTCCTCTAGCGGGTTTGCCTACAATGAGCAGTTCTTC.

The chain recombines TRBV6-4 with TRBJ2-2; possibly TRBD2 for D (6 bases). Trimming took off 1 base at V and 6 bases at J, with 15 bases between the two ends. Looked up from germline, CDR1 is MRHNA and CDR2 is SNTAGT. CDR3 length: 16 residues. In DNA form, the CDR3 reads TGTGCCAGCAGTGACTTCTACGGAGGGAATTCCGGGGAGCTGTTTTTT. This translates into CASSDFYGGNSGELFF.

J is TRBJ1-2 and V is TRBV7-8; a possible D gene is TRBD1 (6 bases). This CDR3 is built from 14 residues. Germline CDR1 reads SGHVS; CDR2 reads FQNEAQ. V lost 0 bases, J lost 7 bases, and 12 bases lay in between. The CDR3: CASSLATGLGGYTF. DNA of the CDR3: TGTGCCAGCAGCTTAGCAACAGGGCTCGGTGGCTACACCTTC.

V is TRBV5-6 and J is TRBJ1-1, with no clear D. Looked up from germline, CDR1 is SGHDT and CDR2 is YYEEEE. Trimming took off 2 bases at V and 4 bases at J, with 6 bases between the two ends. The CDR3 runs 12 residues. CDR3: CASSFSGTEAFF. The CDR3 DNA follows: TGTGCCAGCAGCTTTTCGGGCACTGAAGCTTTCTTT.

The chain uses TRBV28 and TRBJ2-3; 9 bases are a match to TRBD1. V lost 5 bases and J lost 6; bases outside the gene matches: 6. The CDR3 is made up of 14 amino acids. The germline V gene has CDR1 MDHEN and CDR2 SYDVKM. The CDR3 protein is CASSGTGRGDTQYF. For the CDR3, the DNA is TGTGCCAGCAGTGGGACAGGGCGAGGGGATACGCAGTATTTT. The variable domain in full, with the rest retrieved from reference TRBV28 and TRBJ2-3, is DVKVTQSSRYLVKRTGEKVFLECVQDMDHENMFWYRQDPGLGLRLIYFSYDVKMKEKGDIPEGYSVSREKKERFSLILESASTNQTSMYLCASSGTGRGDTQYFGPGTRLTVL.

The chain links TRBV9 to TRBJ1-4; D not resolved. The germline V gene encodes CDR1 SGDLS and CDR2 YYNGEE. The CDR3 consists of 14 residues. Trimming stripped 0 bases from V and 10 bases from J, with 13 bases between. CDR3 nucleotide sequence: TGTGCCAGCAGCGTAGAAGGAGTCTCGGGAAAACTGTTTTTT. It yields the protein CASSVEGVSGKLFF. Based on the CDR3 plus reference TRBV9 and TRBJ1-4, the full variable domain is DSGVTQTPKHLITATGQRVTLRCSPRSGDLSVYWYQQSLDQGLQFLIQYYNGEERAKGNILERFSAQQFPDLHSELNLSSLELGDSALYFCASSVEGVSGKLFFGSGTQLSVL.